Following are 4 T cell receptor beta chains from one sample sequenced in a study of T cell responses to AZD1222 COVID-19 vaccine. Profiled with immunoSEQ multiplex PCR; TCRdb holds only in-frame clones, not every one. Of around 180,000 clones listed, almost 95% are singletons. The source material was peripheral blood, sampled on day 0 of AZD1222 vaccination. The receptors derive from an adult in good health.

V is TRBV27 and J is TRBJ1-2; D gene uncertain. Trimming left V 2 bases short and J 0 bases short, with 13 bases between. This CDR3 contains 16 residues. Germline CDR1 is MNHEY and CDR2 is SMNVEV (reference sequence). The CDR3 protein is CASSLNRQLANYGYTF. CDR3 nucleotide sequence: TGTGCCAGCAGTTTAAATCGGCAGCTAGCTAACTATGGCTACACCTTC.

This chain's CDR3 is CASRGLGDGTQYF. The CDR3 bases are TGTGCCAGCAGGGGACTGGGAGACGGTACGCAGTATTTT. The chain has TRBV21-1 and TRBJ2-3; TRBD2, the D gene given by the table, was not confirmed from the DNA. TRBV21-1 counts as a pseudogene. The CDR3 contains 13 residues.

The chain carries TRBV7-9 and TRBJ2-5; 10 bases agree with TRBD2. The CDR3 is made up of 15 amino acids. The germline V gene encodes CDR1 SEHNR and CDR2 FQNEAQ (reference sequence). Trimming at V came to 1 base and at J to 4 bases, leaving 3 bases not matched to a gene. The CDR3 DNA reads as TGTGCCAGCAGCTTAGGAGCGGGAGGGAGAGAGACCCAGTACTTC. This gives the protein CASSLGAGGRETQYF.

The chain is built from TRBV7-9 and TRBJ1-3; no definite D call. Germline loops: CDR1 SEHNR, CDR2 FQNEAQ (reference sequence). The CDR3 is 16 amino acids. V dropped 3 bases and J dropped 0 bases, with 12 bases sitting between them. CDR3 sequence reads: CASSLRAFYSGNTIYF. The CDR3 DNA is TGTGCCAGCAGCTTGAGGGCCTTCTACTCTGGAAACACCATATATTTT.